This T cell receptor beta chain was captured in a study of blood T cell repertoires in COVID-19. Germline lookup yields CDR1 MNHEY and CDR2 SMNVEV (reference sequence). The CDR3 has 22 residues. The V gene end was trimmed by 2 bases and the J gene end by 0 bases; junction bases not matched to a gene: 20. TCRdb's table, derived via immunoSEQ multiplex PCR, lists solely in-frame clones and lacks some. The repertoire holds about 280,000 clones, 88% seen once, with over 9% in the top ten. The sequence was obtained from a woman aged 25 to 45 with COVID-19, enrolled during active disease. Material: peripheral blood. This chain links TRBV27 with TRBJ2-1; 9 bases agree with TRBD2. CDR3 nucleotide sequence: TGTGCCAGCAGTTTAGGGCAGGGCCCCGGGAGCGGGAGGCTCAGCTCCTACAATGAGCAGTTCTTC. Amino acids: CASSLGQGPGSGRLSSYNEQFF.